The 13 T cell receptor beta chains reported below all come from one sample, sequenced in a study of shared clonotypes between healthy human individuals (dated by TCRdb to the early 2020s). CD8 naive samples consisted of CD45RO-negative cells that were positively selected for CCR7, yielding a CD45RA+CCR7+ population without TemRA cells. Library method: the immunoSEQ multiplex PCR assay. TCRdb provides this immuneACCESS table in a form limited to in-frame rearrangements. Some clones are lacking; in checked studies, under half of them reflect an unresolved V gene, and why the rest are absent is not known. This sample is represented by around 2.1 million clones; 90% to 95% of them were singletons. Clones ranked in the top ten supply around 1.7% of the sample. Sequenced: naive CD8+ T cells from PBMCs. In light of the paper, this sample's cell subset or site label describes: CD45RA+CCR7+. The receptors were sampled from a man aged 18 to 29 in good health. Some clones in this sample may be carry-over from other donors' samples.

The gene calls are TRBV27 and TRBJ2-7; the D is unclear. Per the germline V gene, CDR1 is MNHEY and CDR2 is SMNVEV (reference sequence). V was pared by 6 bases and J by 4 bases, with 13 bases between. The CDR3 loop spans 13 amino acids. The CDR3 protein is CASSPQMGYEQYF. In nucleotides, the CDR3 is TGTGCCAGCAGCCCACAAATGGGATACGAGCAGTACTTC.

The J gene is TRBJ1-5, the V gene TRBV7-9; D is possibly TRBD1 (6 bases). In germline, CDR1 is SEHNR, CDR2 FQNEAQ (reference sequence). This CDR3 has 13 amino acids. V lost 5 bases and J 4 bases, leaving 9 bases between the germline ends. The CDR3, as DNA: TGTGCCAGCAGCATAACAGGGAATCAGCCCCAGCATTTT. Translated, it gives CASSITGNQPQHF.

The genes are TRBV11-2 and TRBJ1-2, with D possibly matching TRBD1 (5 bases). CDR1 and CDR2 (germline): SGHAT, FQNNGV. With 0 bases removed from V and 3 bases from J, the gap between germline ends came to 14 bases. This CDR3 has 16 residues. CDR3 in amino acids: CASSLDPSMGDYGYTF. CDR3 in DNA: TGTGCCAGCAGCTTAGATCCGAGTATGGGGGACTATGGCTACACCTTC.

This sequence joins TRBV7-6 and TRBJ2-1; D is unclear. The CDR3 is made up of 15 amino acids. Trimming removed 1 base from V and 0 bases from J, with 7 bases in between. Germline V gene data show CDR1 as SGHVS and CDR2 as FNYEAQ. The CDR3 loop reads CASSLGGPSYNEQFF. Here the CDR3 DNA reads TGTGCCAGCAGCTTAGGTGGTCCCTCCTACAATGAGCAGTTCTTC.

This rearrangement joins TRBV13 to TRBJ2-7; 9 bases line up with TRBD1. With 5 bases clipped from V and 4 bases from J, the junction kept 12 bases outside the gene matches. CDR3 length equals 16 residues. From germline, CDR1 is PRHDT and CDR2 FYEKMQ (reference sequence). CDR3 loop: CASSLSDRGGLYEQYF. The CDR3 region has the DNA TGTGCCAGCAGCCTCTCGGACAGGGGAGGACTATACGAGCAGTACTTC. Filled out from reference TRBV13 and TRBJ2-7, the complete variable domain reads AAGVIQSPRHLIKEKRETATLKCYPIPRHDTVYWYQQGPGQDPQFLISFYEKMQSDKGSIPDRFSAQQFSDYHSELNMSSLELGDSALYFCASSLSDRGGLYEQYFGPGTRLTVT.

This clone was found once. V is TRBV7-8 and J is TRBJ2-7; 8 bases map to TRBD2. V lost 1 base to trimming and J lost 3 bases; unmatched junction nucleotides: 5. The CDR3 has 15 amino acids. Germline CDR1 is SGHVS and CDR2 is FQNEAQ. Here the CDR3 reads CASSLGPLAGYEQYF. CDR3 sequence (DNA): TGTGCCAGCAGCTTAGGTCCCCTAGCGGGCTACGAGCAGTACTTC. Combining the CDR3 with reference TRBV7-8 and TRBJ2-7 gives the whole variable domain GAGVSQSPRYKVAKRGQDVALRCDPISGHVSLFWYQQALGQGPEFLTYFQNEAQLDKSGLPSDRFFAERPEGSVSTLKIQRTQQEDSAVYLCASSLGPLAGYEQYFGPGTRLTVT.

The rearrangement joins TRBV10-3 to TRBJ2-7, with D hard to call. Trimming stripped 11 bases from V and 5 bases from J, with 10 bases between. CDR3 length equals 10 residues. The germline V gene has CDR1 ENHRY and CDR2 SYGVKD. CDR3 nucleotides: TGTGCCCCTTCCGCGCACGAGCAGTACTTC. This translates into CAPSAHEQYF.

Written as DNA, the CDR3 is TGTGCCAGCAGCCAAGTTGGGTTTACAGATACGCAGTATTTT. It specifies CASSQVGFTDTQYF. The rearrangement joins TRBV14 to TRBJ2-3, with D unclear. From germline, CDR1 is SGHDN and CDR2 FVKESK. The CDR3 runs 14 residues. V lost 1 base to trimming and J lost 3 bases, with 8 bases between them.

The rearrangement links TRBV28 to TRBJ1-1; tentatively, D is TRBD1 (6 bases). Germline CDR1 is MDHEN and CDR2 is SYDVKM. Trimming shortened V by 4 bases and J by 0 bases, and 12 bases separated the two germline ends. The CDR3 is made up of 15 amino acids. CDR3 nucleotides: TGTGCCAGCAGTTCAAGGGGGGCCCTGAACACTGAAGCTTTCTTT. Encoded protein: CASSSRGALNTEAFF.

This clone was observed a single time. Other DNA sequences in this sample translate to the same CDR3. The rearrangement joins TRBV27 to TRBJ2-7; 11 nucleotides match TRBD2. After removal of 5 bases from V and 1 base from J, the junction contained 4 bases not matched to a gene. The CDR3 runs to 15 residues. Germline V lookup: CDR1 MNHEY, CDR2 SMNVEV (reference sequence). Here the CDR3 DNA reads TGTGCCAGCAGTCCACGGACTAGCGGGTCCTACGAGCAGTACTTC. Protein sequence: CASSPRTSGSYEQYF.

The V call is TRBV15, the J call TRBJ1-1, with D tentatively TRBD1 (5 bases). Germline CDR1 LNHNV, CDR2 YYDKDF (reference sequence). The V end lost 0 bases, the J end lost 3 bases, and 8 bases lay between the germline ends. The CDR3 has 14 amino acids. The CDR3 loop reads CATSRDVRDTEAFF. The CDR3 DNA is TGTGCCACCAGCAGAGATGTCAGGGACACTGAAGCTTTCTTT.

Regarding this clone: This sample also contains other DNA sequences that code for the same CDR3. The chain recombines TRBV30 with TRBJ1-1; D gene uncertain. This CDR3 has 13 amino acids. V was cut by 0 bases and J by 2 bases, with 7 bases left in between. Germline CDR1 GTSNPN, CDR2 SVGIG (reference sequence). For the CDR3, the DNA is TGTGCCTGGAGTGTATCAGATAACACTGAAGCTTTCTTT. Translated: CAWSVSDNTEAFF.

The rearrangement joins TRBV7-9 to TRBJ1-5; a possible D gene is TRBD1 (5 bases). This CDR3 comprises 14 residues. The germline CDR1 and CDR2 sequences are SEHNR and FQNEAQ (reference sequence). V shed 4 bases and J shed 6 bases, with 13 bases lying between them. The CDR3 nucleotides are TGTGCCAGCAGCTCGATCTACGGGGGTCAGCCCCAGCATTTT. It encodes CASSSIYGGQPQHF. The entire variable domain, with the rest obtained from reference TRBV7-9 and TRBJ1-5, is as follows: DTGVSQNPRHKITKRGQNVTFRCDPISEHNRLYWYRQTLGQGPEFLTYFQNEAQLEKSRLLSDRFSAERPKGSFSTLEIQRTEQGDSAMYLCASSSIYGGQPQHFGDGTRLSIL.